This TCR beta chain was recovered during a study of T cells after yellow fever vaccination. This clonotype was recorded at least ten times. TCRdb reprocessed the 5' RACE reads with MiXCR, giving one entry per CDR3 protein. The sample holds 300,000 or so distinct CDR3 sequences, around 9.3% seen once. Sequenced here: CD4+ T cells sorted from PBMCs, sampled 5 days after the yellow fever booster vaccination. The TCR was taken from a man aged 18 to 29 who received the YFV17D yellow fever vaccine.

The CDR3 sequence: CSVGDGPNTEAFF. The CDR3 DNA sequence: TGCAGCGTCGGAGACGGACCGAACACTGAAGCTTTCTTT. V is TRBV29-1 and J is TRBJ1-1, with D hard to call. The CDR3 has 13 amino acids. Germline V gives CDR1 SQVTM, CDR2 ANQGSEA. Trimming shortened V by 6 bases and J by 1 base, and 12 bases separated the two germline ends.